A selection of T cell receptor beta chains follows, all from one sample in a study of CD8 T cells in ankylosing spondylitis. A single record per CDR3 protein comes from TCRdb applying MiXCR to the 5' RACE reads. The repertoire includes some 130,000 distinct CDR3 sequences, roughly an eighth of them detected once, and 2.5% to 3.5% sits in the top ten. The sequenced material came from blood, either unsorted or a sorted T cell fraction (not recorded which). The receptors derive from a female donor with ankylosing spondylitis or in good health (not recorded which). The conserved cysteine and the conserved F or W are not part of the CDR3 here. The order of the fields is J gene, D gene, V gene, clone size, CDR3 protein. D genes are given only for firm matches. Size is stated for part of the rows, as once, few or many counts, or as a class when the clone is expanded.

>TRBJ2-7|.|TRBV20-1|many
SARDRGYSYEQY
>TRBJ1-1|TRBD1|TRBV12-3/TRBV12-4|few
ASSSYTDRAGGTEAF
>TRBJ2-6|.|TRBV12-5|few
ASGLETGSGANVLT
>TRBJ2-1|TRBD2|TRBV12-3/TRBV12-4|few
ASSLTSGRRSYNEQF
>TRBJ1-2|TRBD1|TRBV5-1|few
ASSLVAGQHYGYT
>TRBJ2-5|.|TRBV30|few
AWSGLYAKETQY
>TRBJ2-3|.|TRBV3-1|few
ASSQVPYRRGSTDTQY
>TRBJ1-1|TRBD1|TRBV6-5|once
ASSLKGQGYTEAF
>TRBJ1-1|.|TRBV29-1|many
SVSQGHTEAF
>TRBJ2-7|.|TRBV11-2|.
ASSLDGGNSASLLHEQY
>TRBJ2-3|TRBD2|TRBV6-2/TRBV6-3|.
ASSYETSGDFTDTQY
>TRBJ2-3|TRBD2|TRBV5-1|many
ASSEQLAATDTQY
>TRBJ2-3|TRBD2|TRBV2|.
ASSEGGLGRDTQY
>TRBJ1-3|.|TRBV10-3|many
AISESGGNTIY
>TRBJ2-1|TRBD1|TRBV5-1|many
ASSLSPVQGERTGINNEQF
>TRBJ2-7|.|TRBV6-5|many
ASSYSPGRHYEQY
>TRBJ2-1|.|TRBV7-3|few
ASSLITANEQF
>TRBJ2-1|.|TRBV20-1|many
SAGGMEGAHEQF
>TRBJ2-7|.|TRBV12-3/TRBV12-4|.
ASSFGDNIPEQY
>TRBJ2-5|TRBD2|TRBV28|.
ASTWGTKETQY
>TRBJ2-3|TRBD2|TRBV7-9|few
ASTLAGGSDTQY
>TRBJ2-2|.|TRBV15|.
ATSRERVHTGELF
>TRBJ2-1|TRBD2|TRBV28|.
ASSFQASSGETEQF
>TRBJ1-2|TRBD1|TRBV20-1|few
SARQGGGNYGYT
>TRBJ2-7|.|TRBV2|many
ASSKGHEQY
>TRBJ2-7|TRBD1|TRBV24-1|few
ATSDLTLPGQKKTYEQY
>TRBJ2-1|TRBD2|TRBV9|.
ASSVVGSGGARDEQF
>TRBJ2-2|.|TRBV19|few
ASSQSIPGLQGSLF
>TRBJ1-2|.|TRBV29-1|.
SVEQGRSTNNYGYT
>TRBJ2-5|TRBD2|TRBV18|.
ASSWRLAGQETQY
>TRBJ2-1|.|TRBV29-1|few
SVTSGANNEQF
>TRBJ1-1|TRBD1|TRBV20-1|many
SARRTGPMNTEAF